A selection of T cell receptor beta chains follows, all from one sample in a study of T-cell memory formation after mild COVID-19. TCRdb redid the calling of the 5' RACE reads with MiXCR, one entry per CDR3 protein. Of roughly 49,000 distinct CDR3 sequences in the sample, 25% to 30% were seen once. Sample: PBMCs or a T cell subset sorted from them (not recorded which). The receptor source for this set is a man aged 18-30 years who had mild COVID-19 (a few samples of this study predate the infection). Cell type and time point are not known. Each CDR3 is given without its conserved first and last residue.

cdr3_length j_call v_call cdr3_aa
11 TRBJ2-5 TRBV12-3/TRBV12-4 ASSLPEGETQY
10 TRBJ2-1 TRBV4-1 ASSQLGNEQF
14 TRBJ2-4 TRBV6-1 ASSEMGRWSKNIQY
12 TRBJ2-5 TRBV4-2 ASSQWGHQETQY
9 TRBJ1-1 TRBV30 AWSDGAEAF
14 TRBJ2-3 TRBV5-5 ASRFRDGVVTDTQY
14 TRBJ1-1 TRBV5-1 ASSHWANRGDTEAF
11 TRBJ2-5 TRBV4-1 ASSHWGEETQY
13 TRBJ1-1 TRBV3-1 ASSQVTGTGTEAF
11 TRBJ2-5 TRBV10-3 AISGVAEETQY
12 TRBJ1-5 TRBV15 ATSRRDRAKPQH
13 TRBJ1-2 TRBV10-3 AISDSWATGAGYT